The sequence of this T cell receptor (beta chain) was determined in a study of blood T cell repertoires in COVID-19. Turning to the study itself: Both acute and convalescent COVID-19 samples were obtained from the United States, Italy and Spain. PBMCs, B-cell-depleted T cells, or T cells were the source of the cDNA or gDNA that made up the material.

Original methodology: Amplification of reference gene primers provided the estimated nucleated cell counts. Sequencing was performed with immunoSEQ multiplex PCR; in TCRdb, only in-frame clones are kept and a portion is missing. That table supplies the V and J calls and clone size; D and trimming were determined from the DNA. The sample consists of about 130,000 clones, roughly four fifths of them appearing once. Germline assignment: CDR1 ENHRY and CDR2 SYGVKD. The CDR3 runs 14 residues. V was pared by 5 bases and J by 7 bases, with 8 bases of the junction left unmatched. This receptor was identified in a man aged 40-49 years with active or convalescent COVID-19. Source material: peripheral blood. The chain carries TRBV10-3 and TRBJ1-2; 9 bases agree with TRBD1. CDR3 nucleotides: TGTGCCATCAGTCCCAGGACAGGGGAGGTTGGCTACACCTTC. The encoded protein is CAISPRTGEVGYTF.